The 5 T cell receptor beta chains below were found in one sample sequenced in a study of T cell repertoires in cytomegalovirus infection. TCRdb reprocessed the reads with MiXCR, giving one entry per CDR3 protein. The sample records 800,000 to 950,000 distinct CDR3 sequences, 32% being singletons. Antigens for these TCRs are unknown. This specimen consisted of cultured CD8+ T cells from PBMCs, obtained from culture after CMV antigen stimulation. All receptors derive from a human donor in good health (CMV status not recorded). Some clones in this sample may be carry-over from other donors' samples.

The V call is TRBV4-1, the J call TRBJ1-1, with TRBD1 as a possible D gene (5 bases). V was pared by 1 base and J by 5 bases, with 11 bases between. Germline loops: CDR1 MGHRA, CDR2 YSYEKL. The CDR3 is 14 residues long. CDR3 sequence reads: CASSQVKGRTEAFF. CDR3 DNA: TGCGCCAGCAGCCAAGTTAAGGGGCGGACTGAAGCTTTCTTT.

In regard to this clonotype: A much larger clone sits a single nucleotide away, making a read error possible. V gene TRBV12-3 or TRBV12-4 combines with J gene TRBJ2-2; D gene uncertain. Trimming removed 6 bases from V and 4 bases from J, with 6 bases in between. The CDR3 length is 12 residues. The CDR3 DNA follows: TGTGCCAGCAGCATTAGCACCGGGGAGCTGTTTTTT. This gives the protein CASSISTGELFF.

This clonotype was detected a few times. The chain is built from TRBV2 and TRBJ1-1; D not resolved. This CDR3 has 12 amino acids. With 3 bases removed from V and 5 bases from J, the gap between germline ends came to 7 bases. Germline-derived CDR1 and CDR2 are SNHLY and FYNNEI. The CDR3 sequence: CASSDSGTEAFF. The DNA for the CDR3 is TGTGCCAGCAGTGATTCGGGGACTGAAGCTTTCTTT.

This chain links TRBV7-9 with TRBJ2-2; 7 bases are a match to TRBD2. The CDR3 has 12 amino acids. Germline-derived CDR1 and CDR2 are SEHNR and FQNEAQ (reference sequence). Trimming removed 2 bases from V and 13 bases from J; junction bases left unmatched: 4. CDR3 sequence (DNA): TGTGCCAGCAGCTTATTTGAGCGGGGGCTGTTTTTT. Translating gives CASSLFERGLFF.

This clonotype was recorded a few times. The CDR3 DNA reads TGTGCCAGCAGTTTAATGAGGCCTCGCGGGACTGAAGCTTTCTTT. As protein: CASSLMRPRGTEAFF. The rearrangement links TRBV27 to TRBJ1-1, with no clear D. Germline lookup yields CDR1 MNHEY and CDR2 SMNVEV (reference sequence). Between the trimmed V and J ends, which lost 2 bases and 5 bases, there was a span of 15 bases. The CDR3 runs to 15 residues.